This record concerns one TCR beta chain sequence. Seattle-derived patients entered the study during active infection and were followed longitudinally. V gave up 4 bases and J gave up 0 bases, with 12 bases separating them. The germline V gene encodes CDR1 SEHNR and CDR2 FQNEAQ (reference sequence). The CDR3 sequence is 15 residues long. The data are from a study of blood T cell repertoires in COVID-19. About the research overall: Samples representing acute and convalescent COVID-19 were sourced from the United States, Italy and Spain. T cells, B-cell-depleted T cells, or PBMCs supplied cDNA or gDNA.

Per the study methods: Using reference gene primer amplification, nucleated cell counts were estimated. This table comes from immunoSEQ multiplex PCR, and its TCRdb copy is limited to in-frame clones, with some not included. The V and J calls and clone size are taken from that table; D and trimming were inferred from the DNA. The sample includes about 480,000 clones, 89% of them seen just once. The TCR was taken from a man aged 18 to 29 with COVID-19, enrolled during active disease. The genes are TRBV7-9 and TRBJ1-1; TRBD1 is a possible D gene (5 bases). The sequenced sample consisted of peripheral blood. As DNA, the CDR3 is TGTGCCAGCAGCTGGGAGGGGAATCTGAACACTGAAGCTTTCTTT. As protein: CASSWEGNLNTEAFF.